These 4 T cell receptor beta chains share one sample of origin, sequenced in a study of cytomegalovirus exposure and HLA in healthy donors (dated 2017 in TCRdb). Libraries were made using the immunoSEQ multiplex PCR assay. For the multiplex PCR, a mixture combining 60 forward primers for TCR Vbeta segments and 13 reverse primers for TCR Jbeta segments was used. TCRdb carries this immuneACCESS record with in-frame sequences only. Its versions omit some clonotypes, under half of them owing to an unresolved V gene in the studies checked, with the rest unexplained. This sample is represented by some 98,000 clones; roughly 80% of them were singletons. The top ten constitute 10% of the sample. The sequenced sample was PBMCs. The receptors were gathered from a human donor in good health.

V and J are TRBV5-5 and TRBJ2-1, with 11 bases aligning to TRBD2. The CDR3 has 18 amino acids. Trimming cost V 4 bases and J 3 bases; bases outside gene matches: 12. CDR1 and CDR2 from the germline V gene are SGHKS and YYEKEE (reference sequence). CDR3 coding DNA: TGTGCCAGCAGCCCGGGAACGGTGGGACTAGCGGACTACAATGAGCAGTTCTTC. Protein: CASSPGTVGLADYNEQFF. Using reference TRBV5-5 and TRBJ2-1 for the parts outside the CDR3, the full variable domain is DAGVTQSPTHLIKTRGQQVTLRCSPISGHKSVSWYQQVLGQGPQFIFQYYEKEERGRGNFPDRFSARQFPNYSSELNVNALLLGDSALYLCASSPGTVGLADYNEQFFGPGTRLTVL.

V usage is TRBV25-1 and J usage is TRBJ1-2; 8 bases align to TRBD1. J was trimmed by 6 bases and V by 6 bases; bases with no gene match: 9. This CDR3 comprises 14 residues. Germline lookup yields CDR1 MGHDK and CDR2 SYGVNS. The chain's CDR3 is CASRHGTGWDGYTF. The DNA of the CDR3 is TGTGCCAGCAGACACGGGACAGGTTGGGATGGCTACACCTTC.

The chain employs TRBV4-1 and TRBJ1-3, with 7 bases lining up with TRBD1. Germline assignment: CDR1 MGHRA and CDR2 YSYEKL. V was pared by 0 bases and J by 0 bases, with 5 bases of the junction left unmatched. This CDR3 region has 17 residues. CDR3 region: CASSQDAPGGSGNTIYF. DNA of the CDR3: TGCGCCAGCAGCCAAGATGCCCCAGGGGGCTCTGGAAACACCATATATTTT.

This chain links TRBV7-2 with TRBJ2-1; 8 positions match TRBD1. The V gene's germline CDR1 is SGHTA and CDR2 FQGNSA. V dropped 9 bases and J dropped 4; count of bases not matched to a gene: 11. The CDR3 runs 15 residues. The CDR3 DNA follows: TGTGCCAGGCGGAAAGGACAGGGACTGTACAATGAGCAGTTCTTC. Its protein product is CARRKGQGLYNEQFF.